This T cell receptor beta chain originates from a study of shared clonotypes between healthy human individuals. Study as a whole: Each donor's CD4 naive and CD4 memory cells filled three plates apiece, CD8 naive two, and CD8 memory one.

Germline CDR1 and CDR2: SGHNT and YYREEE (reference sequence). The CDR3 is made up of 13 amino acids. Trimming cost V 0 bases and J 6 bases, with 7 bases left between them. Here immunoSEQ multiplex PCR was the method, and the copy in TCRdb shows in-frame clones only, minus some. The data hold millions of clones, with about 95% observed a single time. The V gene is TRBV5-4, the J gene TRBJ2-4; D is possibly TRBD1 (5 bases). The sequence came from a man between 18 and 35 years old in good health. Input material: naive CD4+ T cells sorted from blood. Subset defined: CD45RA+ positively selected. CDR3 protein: CASSLAQGNIQYF. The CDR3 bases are TGTGCCAGCAGCTTGGCCCAGGGAAACATTCAGTACTTC. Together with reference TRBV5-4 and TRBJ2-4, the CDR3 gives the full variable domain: ETGVTQSPTHLIKTRGQQVTLRCSSQSGHNTVSWYQQALGQGPQFIFQYYREEENGRGNFPPRFSGLQFPNYSSELNVNALELDDSALYLCASSLAQGNIQYFGAGTRLSVL.